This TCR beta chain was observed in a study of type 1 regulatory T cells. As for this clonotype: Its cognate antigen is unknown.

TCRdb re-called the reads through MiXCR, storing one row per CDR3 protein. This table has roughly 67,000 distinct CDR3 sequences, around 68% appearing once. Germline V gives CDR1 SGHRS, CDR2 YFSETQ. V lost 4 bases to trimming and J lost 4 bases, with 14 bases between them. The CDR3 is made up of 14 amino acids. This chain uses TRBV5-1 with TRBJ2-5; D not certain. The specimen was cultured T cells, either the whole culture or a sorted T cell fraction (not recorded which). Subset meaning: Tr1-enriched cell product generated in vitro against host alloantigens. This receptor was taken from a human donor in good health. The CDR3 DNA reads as TGCGCCAGCAGCCCCAAGGCTTCGGGAGAGACCCAGTACTTC. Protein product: CASSPKASGETQYF.